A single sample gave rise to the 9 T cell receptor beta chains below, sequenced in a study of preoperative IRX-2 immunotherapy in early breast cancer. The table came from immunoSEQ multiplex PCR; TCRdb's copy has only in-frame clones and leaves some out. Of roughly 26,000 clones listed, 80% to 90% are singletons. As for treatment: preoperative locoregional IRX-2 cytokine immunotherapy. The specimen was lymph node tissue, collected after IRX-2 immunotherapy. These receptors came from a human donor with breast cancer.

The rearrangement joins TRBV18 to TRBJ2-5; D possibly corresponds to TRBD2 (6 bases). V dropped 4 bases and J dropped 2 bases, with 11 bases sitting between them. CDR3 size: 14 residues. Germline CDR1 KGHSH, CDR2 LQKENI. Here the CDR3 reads CASSQAAGQETQYF. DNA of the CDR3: TGTGCCAGCTCACAAGCCGCGGGACAAGAGACCCAGTACTTC.

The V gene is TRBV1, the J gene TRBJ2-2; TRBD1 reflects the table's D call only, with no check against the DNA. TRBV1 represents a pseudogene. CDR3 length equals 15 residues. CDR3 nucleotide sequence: TGCGCCAGCAGCCAAGGGGCAGGGGGCACCGGGGAGCTGTTTTTT. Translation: CASSQGAGGTGELFF.

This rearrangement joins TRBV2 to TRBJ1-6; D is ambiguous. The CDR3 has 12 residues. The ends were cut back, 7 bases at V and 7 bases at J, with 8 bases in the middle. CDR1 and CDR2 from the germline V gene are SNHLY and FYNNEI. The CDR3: CASNLLNSPLHF. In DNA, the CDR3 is TGTGCCAGCAACCTCCTAAATTCACCCCTCCACTTT.

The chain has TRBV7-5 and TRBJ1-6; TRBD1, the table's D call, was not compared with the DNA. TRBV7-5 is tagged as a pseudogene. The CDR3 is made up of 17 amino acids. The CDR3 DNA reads TGTGCCAGCAGCTTATCCCGACAGCAGTACTATAATTCACCCCTCCACTTT. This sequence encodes CASSLSRQQYYNSPLHF.

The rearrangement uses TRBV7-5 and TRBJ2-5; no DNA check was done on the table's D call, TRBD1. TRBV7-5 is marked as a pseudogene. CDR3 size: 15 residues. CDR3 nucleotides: TGTGCCAGCAGCTCCCTGACAGGGGGCGGAGAGACCCAGTACTTC. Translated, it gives CASSSLTGGGETQYF.

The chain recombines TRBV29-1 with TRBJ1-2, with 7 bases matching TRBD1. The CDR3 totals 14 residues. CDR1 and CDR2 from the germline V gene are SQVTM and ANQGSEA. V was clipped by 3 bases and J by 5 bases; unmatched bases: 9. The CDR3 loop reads CSVERPGGRYGYTF. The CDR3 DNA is TGCAGCGTTGAGAGGCCAGGGGGTCGTTATGGCTACACCTTC.

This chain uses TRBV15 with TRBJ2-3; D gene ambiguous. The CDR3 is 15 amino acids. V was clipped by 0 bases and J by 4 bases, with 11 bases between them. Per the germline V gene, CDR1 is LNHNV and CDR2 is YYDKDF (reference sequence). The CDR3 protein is CATSRDGTTADTQYF. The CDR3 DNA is TGTGCCACCAGCAGAGATGGCACTACGGCAGATACGCAGTATTTT.

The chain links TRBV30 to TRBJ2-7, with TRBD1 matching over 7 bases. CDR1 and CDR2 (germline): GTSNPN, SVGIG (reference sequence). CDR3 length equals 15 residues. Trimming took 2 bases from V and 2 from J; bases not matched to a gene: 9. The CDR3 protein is CAWSTPGTVPYEQYF. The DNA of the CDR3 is TGTGCCTGGAGTACCCCTGGGACAGTCCCCTACGAGCAGTACTTC.

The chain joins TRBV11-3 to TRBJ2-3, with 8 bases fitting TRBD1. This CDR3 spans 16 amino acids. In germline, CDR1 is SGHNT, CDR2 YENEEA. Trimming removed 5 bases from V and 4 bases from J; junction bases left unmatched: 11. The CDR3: CASSPLGQGTPDTQYF. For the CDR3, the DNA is TGTGCCAGCAGCCCCCTCGGACAGGGTACCCCAGATACGCAGTATTTT. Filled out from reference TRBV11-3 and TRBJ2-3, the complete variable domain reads EAGVVQSPRYKIIEKKQPVAFWCNPISGHNTLYWYLQNLGQGPELLIRYENEEAVDDSQLPKDRFSAERLKGVDSTLKIQPAELGDSAVYLCASSPLGQGTPDTQYFGPGTRLTVL.